This TCR beta chain was retrieved from a study of CD8 T cells in Susac syndrome. An input of roughly 0.5 to 1 ug of RNA was subjected to reverse transcription using random hexamers. Across 54 Vbeta and 13 Jbeta, immunoSEQ multiplex PCR amplified TCR beta CDR3. TCRdb ran MiXCR on the immunoSEQ multiplex PCR reads and lists one entry per CDR3 protein. The table lists around 56,000 distinct CDR3 sequences, over 85% of them singletons. Healthy donors were controls matched for age and sex. The CD8+ and CD4+ T cells were negatively isolated, with the TEMRA cells enriched by FACS. Germline lookup yields CDR1 MNHEY and CDR2 SMNVEV (reference sequence). Trimming pared 5 bases from V and 3 bases from J, leaving 4 bases between. The CDR3 runs to 12 residues.

The chain is built from TRBV27 and TRBJ2-2; D is unresolved. Sample: CD8+ T cells from PBMCs. The TCR originated in a human donor in good health. The CDR3 bases are TGTGCCAGCAGTGTCTACACCGGGGAGCTGTTTTTT. Protein product: CASSVYTGELFF.